The rows below give T cell receptor beta chains drawn from one sample of a study of vaccination and CD4 T cells after COVID-19. No cognate antigen is known for these TCRs. TCRdb processed the PCR reads anew with MiXCR; each CDR3 protein has one entry. The sample has 7,000 to 10,000 distinct CDR3 sequences; under 60% are singletons. Sequenced input: CD4+ T cells from blood, cultured in vitro. The receptors shown here come from a human donor in good health. Both conserved end residues are part of each CDR3. Fields, in order: J gene, D gene, V gene, CDR3 protein. D genes are given only for firm matches.

TRBJ2-2,NA,TRBV2,CASRGGSPLTGELFF
TRBJ2-7,NA,TRBV5-1,CASSSRVTYEQYF
TRBJ1-2,TRBD1,TRBV12-3/TRBV12-4,CASSTGTGGYGYTF
TRBJ1-6,TRBD1,TRBV27,CASSHRMTGQGISPLHF
TRBJ1-2,NA,TRBV7-2,CASSSSKSLQGGYGYTF
TRBJ1-2,NA,TRBV2,CASSGYYRVGNYGYTF
TRBJ1-6,NA,TRBV28,CASSLSRGFGSYNSPLHF
TRBJ1-1,NA,TRBV20-1,CSATDRRNTEAFF
TRBJ1-5,NA,TRBV10-2,CASSPTELYSNQPQHF
TRBJ2-3,NA,TRBV20-1,CSAICTGGWCVGTDTQYF
TRBJ1-5,NA,TRBV19,CASSPGPERNQPQHF
TRBJ1-1,NA,TRBV7-9,CASSLIPGANTEAFF
TRBJ2-5,TRBD2,TRBV19,CASSPEWIGGRRKQETQYF
TRBJ1-2,NA,TRBV28,CASTAGPDGYTF
TRBJ1-5,NA,TRBV25-1,CASSVGGLGVNQPQHF
TRBJ2-7,TRBD2,TRBV20-1,CSASRGLAGSYEQYF
TRBJ2-5,NA,TRBV19,CASSIQGRETQYF
TRBJ2-7,NA,TRBV11-2,CASSLEGPGEQYF
TRBJ1-2,NA,TRBV6-5,CASSYEARGRGYTF
TRBJ2-1,NA,TRBV7-2,CASSFPGVGGAGNEQFF
TRBJ1-2,NA,TRBV5-4,CASSSGQWYGYTF
TRBJ2-7,NA,TRBV5-4,CASSTNQGRRVSF
TRBJ1-1,NA,TRBV7-9,CASSSPGKTEAFF
TRBJ2-7,NA,TRBV4-2,CASSQEGRLAYEQYF
TRBJ2-5,TRBD1,TRBV20-1,CSARDLGGQGHQETQYF
TRBJ2-3,NA,TRBV20-1,CSASERGLSADTQYF
TRBJ2-7,TRBD2,TRBV12-3/TRBV12-4,CASTRYPLGGTHSSYEQYF
TRBJ2-7,TRBD2,TRBV20-1,CSATLAGGDQQYF
TRBJ1-1,NA,TRBV7-2,CASSLDRFEAFF
TRBJ2-7,TRBD2,TRBV7-9,CASSTTRGLAGGPYEQYF
TRBJ2-2,NA,TRBV11-3,CASSSRPPGELFF
TRBJ2-5,TRBD2,TRBV7-6,CASGPTSGIETQYF
TRBJ1-5,NA,TRBV4-1,CASSQEGQASYQPQHF
TRBJ2-3,NA,TRBV29-1,CSVSEYNSADTQYF
TRBJ2-3,TRBD1,TRBV7-2,CASSPQGHPIGDTQYF
TRBJ1-2,NA,TRBV28,CASSGGGGLGYGYTF
TRBJ1-2,NA,TRBV6-1,CASRPLVDLTNYGYTF
TRBJ2-3,NA,TRBV29-1,CSAKGRADTQYF
TRBJ2-1,NA,TRBV7-9,CASSLISGSSYNEQFF
TRBJ1-5,TRBD1,TRBV6-5,CASSYETGNNQPQHF
TRBJ1-5,NA,TRBV19,CASSIKTDQPQHF
TRBJ2-7,NA,TRBV6-1,CASSSYRDNLYEQYF
TRBJ1-2,TRBD1,TRBV20-1,CSASPQGVYGYTF
TRBJ2-2,TRBD2,TRBV11-2,CASSSLTSGRMGELFF
TRBJ1-2,TRBD1,TRBV6-1,CASSEAETGAYGYTF
TRBJ2-3,TRBD1,TRBV5-4,CASSRPPTGQGANTQYF
TRBJ1-1,TRBD1,TRBV7-8,CASSLAAGGTLNTEAFF
TRBJ2-7,NA,TRBV19,CASSPRGGHVQAEQYF
TRBJ2-4,TRBD1,TRBV28,CASWTGGSAKNIQYF
TRBJ1-5,TRBD1,TRBV2,CASEQGQGQPQHF
TRBJ1-1,TRBD1,TRBV5-4,CASSLGQGARITEAFF
TRBJ2-1,TRBD1,TRBV6-5,CASSYQGTGGNEQFF
TRBJ1-1,NA,TRBV20-1,CSARYGNTEAFF
TRBJ2-2,NA,TRBV19,CATTGLANTGELFF
TRBJ2-5,TRBD2,TRBV29-1,CSVEGGLAGRGTQYF
TRBJ1-1,NA,TRBV7-8,CASSLRGVVTEAFF
TRBJ1-1,NA,TRBV6-5,CASSYSGEAFF
TRBJ1-1,TRBD1,TRBV19,CASSAIGQGTEAFF
TRBJ1-5,TRBD1,TRBV28,CASSPQGAGGLTQPQHF
TRBJ1-3,NA,TRBV28,CASSPRGVSGNTIYF